The 16 T cell receptor beta chains in this list originate from one sample, sequenced in a study of T cell changes during pregnancy in multiple sclerosis. Profiled with immunoSEQ multiplex PCR; TCRdb holds only in-frame clones, not every one. Of approximately 38,000 clones in the sample, roughly 90% were seen once. Sequenced here: CD8+ T cells from peripheral blood mononuclear cells, sampled in the third trimester of pregnancy. The receptors derive from a female donor with multiple sclerosis, enrolled in a pregnancy study.

The J gene is TRBJ2-6, the V gene TRBV18; possible D gene TRBD1, 6 bases. This CDR3 is built from 18 residues. With 5 bases removed from V and 0 bases from J, the gap between germline ends came to 17 bases. From germline, CDR1 is KGHSH and CDR2 LQKENI. CDR3 sequence: CASSDKDSFYSGANVLTF. CDR3 DNA sequence: TGTGCCAGCTCAGATAAGGACAGTTTTTACTCTGGGGCCAACGTCCTGACTTTC.

This chain joins TRBV28 and TRBJ1-2; no firm D call. The V and J ends lost 6 bases and 8 bases respectively, with 16 bases between them. This CDR3 contains 13 residues. The germline gives CDR1 MDHEN, CDR2 SYDVKM. The CDR3 spells CASSPGLLEGYTF. The CDR3 bases are TGTGCCAGCAGCCCCGGTCTTCTCGAGGGCTACACCTTC.

The rearrangement links TRBV7-6 to TRBJ2-2, with 7 bases matching TRBD2. V was clipped by 3 bases and J by 4 bases; unmatched bases: 8. This CDR3 has 16 amino acids. From germline, CDR1 is SGHVS and CDR2 FNYEAQ. The CDR3 is CASSLGVREFTGELFF. CDR3 DNA sequence: TGTGCCAGCAGCTTGGGGGTGCGGGAGTTCACCGGGGAGCTGTTTTTT. The entire variable domain, with the rest obtained from reference TRBV7-6 and TRBJ2-2, is as follows: GAGVSQSPRYKVTKRGQDVALRCDPISGHVSLYWYRQALGQGPEFLTYFNYEAQQDKSGLPNDRFSAERPEGSISTLTIQRTEQRDSAMYRCASSLGVREFTGELFFGEGSRLTVL.

The DNA of the CDR3 is TGTGCCTGGAATCTTCTGGGAGCAGACCAAGAGACCCAGTACTTC. As protein: CAWNLLGADQETQYF. V gene TRBV30 combines with J gene TRBJ2-5, with D possibly being TRBD2 (5 bases). With 4 bases removed from V and 0 bases from J, the gap between germline ends came to 15 bases. Germline V gene sequence: CDR1 GTSNPN, CDR2 SVGIG (reference sequence). The CDR3 loop spans 15 amino acids.

This clone has a single count. The chain is built from TRBV5-6 and TRBJ2-1; 10 bases are a match to TRBD2. In germline, CDR1 is SGHDT, CDR2 YYEEEE. V lost 1 base to trimming and J lost 8 bases; unmatched junction nucleotides: 6. CDR3 length: 15 amino acids. The CDR3 DNA is TGTGCCAGCAGCTTGCCTAGCGGGAGTTTCGATGAGCAGTTCTTC. This translates into CASSLPSGSFDEQFF.

This chain connects TRBV7-9 to TRBJ2-5; D might be TRBD2 (5 bases). Germline V gene data show CDR1 as SEHNR and CDR2 as FQNEAQ (reference sequence). CDR3 length: 14 residues. Between the trimmed V and J ends, which lost 8 bases and 0 bases, there was a span of 13 bases. The CDR3 region has the DNA TGTGCCAGCCGAGGGCTCGGGGACCAAGAGACCCAGTACTTC. This codes for CASRGLGDQETQYF.

On this clone: The junction and the germline gene differ at one end; a read error may be behind it. The chain uses TRBV11-1 and TRBJ2-1, with 8 bases aligning to TRBD1. The CDR3 is 15 residues long. The germline V gene has CDR1 SGHAT and CDR2 FQDESV (reference sequence). Here the CDR3 reads CASSLWTGSFNEQFF. Here the CDR3 DNA reads TGTGCCAGCAGCTTATGGACAGGGTCCTTCAATGAGCAGTTCTTC.

The rearrangement joins TRBV6-5 to TRBJ2-7; D remains unclear. The V gene lost 0 bases and the J gene lost 6 bases, with 9 bases spanning the gap. This CDR3 is built from 13 residues. CDR1 is MNHEY, CDR2 SVGAGI, per germline. The CDR3 DNA reads TGTGCCAGCAGTTACTCCTCCTCAGGCGAGCAGTACTTC. It encodes CASSYSSSGEQYF.

The chain joins TRBV7-2 to TRBJ2-1, with 12 bases aligning to TRBD2. Germline CDR1 and CDR2: SGHTA and FQGNSA. The CDR3 runs to 15 residues. The trim removed 5 bases at V and 9 bases at J, leaving 8 bases unmatched. The CDR3 spells CASSGRLAGAGEQFF. The CDR3 DNA is TGTGCCAGCAGCGGCAGACTAGCGGGAGCGGGTGAGCAGTTCTTC. Together with reference TRBV7-2 and TRBJ2-1, the CDR3 gives the full variable domain: GAGVSQSPSNKVTEKGKDVELRCDPISGHTALYWYRQSLGQGLEFLIYFQGNSAPDKSGLPSDRFSAERTGGSVSTLTIQRTQQEDSAVYLCASSGRLAGAGEQFFGPGTRLTVL.

The chain recombines TRBV6-5 with TRBJ2-5; no clear D. In germline, CDR1 is MNHEY, CDR2 SVGAGI. The ends were cut back, 5 bases at V and 2 bases at J, with 12 bases in the middle. The CDR3 contains 14 residues. In nucleotides, the CDR3 is TGTGCCAGCAGTGCCCTGCTAGAACAAGAGACCCAGTACTTC. Translation gives CASSALLEQETQYF.

The chain uses TRBV2 and TRBJ2-3; 7 bases fit TRBD1. Trimming cost V 6 bases and J 0 bases; bases outside gene matches: 9. Germline CDR1 is SNHLY and CDR2 is FYNNEI. The CDR3 spans 16 residues. Here the CDR3 DNA reads TGTGCCAGCAGACCAAGACAGGGCCCTAGCACAGATACGCAGTATTTT. It yields the protein CASRPRQGPSTDTQYF.

The CDR3 is CASSTRTRARAREQFF. Here the CDR3 DNA reads TGTGCCAGCAGTACACGGACGAGGGCACGGGCCCGGGAGCAGTTCTTC. The chain carries TRBV28 and TRBJ2-1; D might be TRBD2 (5 bases). The ends were cut back, 5 bases at V and 10 bases at J, with 24 bases in the middle. The germline V gene has CDR1 MDHEN and CDR2 SYDVKM. This CDR3 contains 16 residues.

This chain uses TRBV11-2 with TRBJ2-5, with 7 bases lining up with TRBD1. Germline values: CDR1 SGHAT, CDR2 FQNNGV. With V trimmed by 4 bases and J by 4 bases, 18 bases remained unmatched. This CDR3 region has 18 residues. This CDR3 is CASSSNMTGIRIRETQYF. The CDR3 nucleotides read TGTGCCAGCAGCTCTAACATGACAGGGATACGGATCCGAGAGACCCAGTACTTC.

This chain connects TRBV10-3 to TRBJ2-7, with 11 bases identical to TRBD1. The trim removed 6 bases at V and 5 bases at J, leaving 12 bases unmatched. Germline V gene lookup returns CDR1 ENHRY and CDR2 SYGVKD. The CDR3 is made up of 16 amino acids. The CDR3 protein is CAIRGLPGQGVDEQYF. The CDR3 nucleotides are TGTGCCATCAGAGGACTACCGGGACAGGGGGTAGACGAGCAGTACTTC.

The gene calls are TRBV13 and TRBJ2-1; maybe TRBD2 (5 bases). Trimming took 7 bases from V and 4 from J, leaving 11 bases between them. The CDR3 consists of 13 residues. In germline, CDR1 is PRHDT, CDR2 FYEKMQ (reference sequence). CDR3 DNA: TGTGCCAGCACCCTTGGGGAGTACAATGAGCAGTTCTTC. Translating it yields CASTLGEYNEQFF.

The J gene is TRBJ2-1, the V gene TRBV21-1; TRBD2, as called in the table, went unchecked against the DNA. TRBV21-1 is a pseudogene. This CDR3 region has 20 residues. This CDR3 is CASSKVKGLGDRASYNEQFF. DNA of the CDR3: TGTGCCAGCAGCAAAGTAAAGGGACTAGGGGACAGAGCCTCCTACAATGAGCAGTTCTTC.